The text below deals with one T cell receptor beta chain. Its antigen is unknown. This sample is part of a study of cytomegalovirus exposure and HLA in healthy donors. Overall study findings and caveats: Some highly shared sequence variants likely arose as a pipeline artifact.

PCR employed 60 Vbeta and 13 Jbeta primers. Original handling: A follow-up analysis tallied 73 million or so unique TCR beta chains, approximately 11 million shared. Some clones are missing from TCRdb's copy, which holds only in-frame ones; the method was immunoSEQ multiplex PCR. The D gene and trimming were derived from the DNA, and the V and J assignments and clone size from that table. The repertoire has approximately 140,000 clones, around 77% of them found once; the top ten carry roughly 2%. This CDR3 spans 15 amino acids. With V trimmed by 0 bases and J by 8 bases, 2 bases remained unmatched. The germline gives CDR1 SGHRS, CDR2 YFSETQ.

The sample taken for sequencing was PBMCs. This chain links TRBV5-1 with TRBJ1-6, with TRBD1 identical over 10 bases. The sequence was collected from a man aged 25-40 years in good health and CMV-seronegative. CDR3 sequence reads: CASSLAGQGDSPLHF. DNA for the CDR3: TGCGCCAGCAGCTTGGCCGGACAGGGGGATTCACCCCTCCACTTT.